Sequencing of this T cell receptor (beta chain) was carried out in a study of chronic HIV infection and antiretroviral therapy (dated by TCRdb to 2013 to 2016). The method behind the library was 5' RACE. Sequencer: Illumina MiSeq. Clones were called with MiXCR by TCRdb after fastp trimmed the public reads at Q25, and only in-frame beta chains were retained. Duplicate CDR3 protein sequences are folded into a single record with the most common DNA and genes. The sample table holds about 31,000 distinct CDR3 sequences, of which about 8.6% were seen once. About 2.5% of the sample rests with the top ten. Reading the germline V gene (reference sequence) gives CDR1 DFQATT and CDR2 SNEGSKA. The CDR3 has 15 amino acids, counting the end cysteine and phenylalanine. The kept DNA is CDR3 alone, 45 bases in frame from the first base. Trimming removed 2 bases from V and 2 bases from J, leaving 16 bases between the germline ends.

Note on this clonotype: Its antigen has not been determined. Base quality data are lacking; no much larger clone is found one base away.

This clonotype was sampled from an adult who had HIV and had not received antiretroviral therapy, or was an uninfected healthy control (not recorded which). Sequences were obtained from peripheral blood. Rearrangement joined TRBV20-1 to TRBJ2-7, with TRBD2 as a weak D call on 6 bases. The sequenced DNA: TGCAGTGCTAGACTGTACAAGTTAGCGGCCTACGAGCAGTACTTC. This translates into CSARLYKLAAYEQYF.